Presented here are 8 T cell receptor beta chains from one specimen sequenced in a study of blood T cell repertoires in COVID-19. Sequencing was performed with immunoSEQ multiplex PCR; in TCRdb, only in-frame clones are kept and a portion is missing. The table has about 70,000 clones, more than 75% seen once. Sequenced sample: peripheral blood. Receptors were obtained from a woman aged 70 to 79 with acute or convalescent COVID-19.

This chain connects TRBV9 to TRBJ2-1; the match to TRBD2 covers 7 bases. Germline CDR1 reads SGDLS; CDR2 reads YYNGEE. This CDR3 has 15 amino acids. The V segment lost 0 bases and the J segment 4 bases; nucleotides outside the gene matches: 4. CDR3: CASSVGGSGYNEQFF. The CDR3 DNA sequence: TGTGCCAGCAGCGTAGGCGGGAGTGGTTACAATGAGCAGTTCTTC.

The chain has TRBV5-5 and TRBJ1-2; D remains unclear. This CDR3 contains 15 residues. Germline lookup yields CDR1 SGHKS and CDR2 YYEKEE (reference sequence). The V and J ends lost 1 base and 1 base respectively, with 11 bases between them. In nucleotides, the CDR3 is TGTGCCAGCAGCTTGCCCGGAGAGCATAACTATGGCTACACCTTC. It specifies CASSLPGEHNYGYTF.

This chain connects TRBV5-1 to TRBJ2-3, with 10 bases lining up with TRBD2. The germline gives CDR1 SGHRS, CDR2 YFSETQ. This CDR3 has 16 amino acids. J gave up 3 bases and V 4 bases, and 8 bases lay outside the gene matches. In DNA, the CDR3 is TGCGCCAGCAGCGTGACTAGCGGGCTAGCGACAGATACGCAGTATTTT. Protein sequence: CASSVTSGLATDTQYF.

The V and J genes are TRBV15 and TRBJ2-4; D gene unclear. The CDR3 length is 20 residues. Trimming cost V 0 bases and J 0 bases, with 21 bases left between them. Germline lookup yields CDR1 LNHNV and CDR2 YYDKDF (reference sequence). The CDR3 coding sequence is TGTGCCACCAGCAGAGATTGGCTGGGCTCCACGGCTGGAGCCAAAAACATTCAGTACTTC. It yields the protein CATSRDWLGSTAGAKNIQYF.

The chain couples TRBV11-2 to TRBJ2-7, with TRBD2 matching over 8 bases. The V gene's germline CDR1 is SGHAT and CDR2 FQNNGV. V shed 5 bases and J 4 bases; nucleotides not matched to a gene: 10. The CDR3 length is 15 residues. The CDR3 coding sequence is TGTGCCAGCAGCCCTACTAGCGGCCTCTATTACGAGCAGTACTTC. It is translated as CASSPTSGLYYEQYF.

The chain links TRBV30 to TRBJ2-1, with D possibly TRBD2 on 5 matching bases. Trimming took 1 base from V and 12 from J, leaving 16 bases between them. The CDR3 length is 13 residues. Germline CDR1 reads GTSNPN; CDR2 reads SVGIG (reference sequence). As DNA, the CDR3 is TGTGCCTGGAGTGGGTCGGACTCCCGTGGGCAGTTCTTC. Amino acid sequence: CAWSGSDSRGQFF.

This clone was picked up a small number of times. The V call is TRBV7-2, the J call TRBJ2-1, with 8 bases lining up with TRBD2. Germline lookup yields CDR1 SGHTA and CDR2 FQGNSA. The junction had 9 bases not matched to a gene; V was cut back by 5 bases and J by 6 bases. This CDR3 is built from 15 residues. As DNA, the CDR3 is TGTGCCAGCAGCCCCTCTGGGACTAGTATCAATGAGCAGTTCTTC. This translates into CASSPSGTSINEQFF.

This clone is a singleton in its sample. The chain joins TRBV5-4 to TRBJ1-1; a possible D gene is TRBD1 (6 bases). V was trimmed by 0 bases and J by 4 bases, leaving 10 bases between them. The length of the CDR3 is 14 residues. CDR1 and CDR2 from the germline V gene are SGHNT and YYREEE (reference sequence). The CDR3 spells CASSLESRGTEAFF. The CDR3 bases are TGTGCCAGCAGCTTGGAGTCCAGGGGCACTGAAGCTTTCTTT. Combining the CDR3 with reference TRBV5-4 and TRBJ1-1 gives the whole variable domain ETGVTQSPTHLIKTRGQQVTLRCSSQSGHNTVSWYQQALGQGPQFIFQYYREEENGRGNFPPRFSGLQFPNYSSELNVNALELDDSALYLCASSLESRGTEAFFGQGTRLTVV.